What follows describes a single T cell receptor beta chain. The entry originates in a study of cytomegalovirus exposure and HLA in healthy donors. V shed 5 bases and J shed 2 bases, with 15 bases lying between them. The CDR3 covers 15 residues. Germline V gene sequence: CDR1 MGHRA, CDR2 YSYEKL. The PCR was carried out with 60 Vbeta primers and 13 Jbeta primers. Profiled with immunoSEQ multiplex PCR; TCRdb holds only in-frame clones, not every one. There are more than 95,000 clones in the sample; over 60% occur only once, and 9.5% to 15% lies in the top ten. Sequenced input: PBMCs. V usage is TRBV4-1 and J usage is TRBJ1-1, with D hard to call. The receptor comes from a woman in her forties in good health and CMV-seropositive. The CDR3 protein is CASSYPGVGNTEAFF. In DNA, the CDR3 is TGCGCCAGCAGCTACCCCGGGGTGGGAAACACTGAAGCTTTCTTT.